The 25 T cell receptor beta chains below all came from one sample that was sequenced in a study of T cell responses to AZD1222 COVID-19 vaccine. Some clones are missing from TCRdb's copy, which holds only in-frame ones; the method was immunoSEQ multiplex PCR. This sample has 35,000 to 50,000 clones, with 80% found just once. The source was peripheral blood, collected 28 days after the second dose of the MenACWY control vaccine. These receptor sequences come from an adult who received the MenACWY meningococcal vaccine as a control.

The chain uses TRBV4-2 and TRBJ1-2; D ambiguous. Germline-derived CDR1 and CDR2 are LGHNA and YNFKEQ. The CDR3 loop spans 16 amino acids. Trimming took 0 bases from V and 5 from J, leaving 16 bases between them. DNA of the CDR3: TGTGCCAGCAGCCAAGAGTGGGGTAGGGTTTCATATGGCTACACCTTC. Protein: CASSQEWGRVSYGYTF.

The chain recombines TRBV20-1 with TRBJ1-2; D not certain. Trimming pared 6 bases from V and 5 bases from J, leaving 10 bases between. CDR3 length: 11 amino acids. From germline, CDR1 is DFQATT and CDR2 SNEGSKA (reference sequence). CDR3 DNA sequence: TGCAGTGCGCCCCGCTTATATGGCTACACCTTC. Amino acids: CSAPRLYGYTF.

This clone was picked up a small number of times. The gene calls are TRBV30 and TRBJ2-7; maybe TRBD1 (6 bases). The CDR3 consists of 14 residues. Trimming left V 1 base short and J 0 bases short, with 10 bases between. Germline lookup yields CDR1 GTSNPN and CDR2 SVGIG (reference sequence). The CDR3 here is CAWSETGNSYEQYV. As DNA, the CDR3 is TGTGCCTGGAGTGAGACAGGAAACTCCTACGAGCAGTACGTC.

This clone was counted between two and nine times. The J gene is TRBJ1-5, the V gene TRBV6-6; 7 bases agree with TRBD1. V lost 5 bases to trimming and J lost 3 bases; unmatched junction nucleotides: 13. CDR1 and CDR2 from the germline V gene are MNHNY and SVGAGI (reference sequence). The CDR3 is 17 residues long. This CDR3 is CASSPYRDSLNNQPQHF. The CDR3 DNA sequence: TGTGCCAGCAGTCCTTACCGGGACAGCCTTAACAATCAGCCCCAGCATTTT.

The chain employs TRBV18 and TRBJ1-1; no definite D call. CDR3 length: 14 residues. Trimming removed 0 bases at V and 11 bases at J, with 16 bases between. Germline CDR1 KGHSH, CDR2 LQKENI. This CDR3 is CASSPPRPAALAFF. CDR3 in DNA: TGTGCCAGCTCACCACCGAGACCGGCAGCGTTGGCTTTCTTT.

V gene TRBV6-1 combines with J gene TRBJ1-2; D is perhaps TRBD1 (6 bases). V dropped 1 base and J dropped 4 bases, with 13 bases sitting between them. This CDR3 is 15 amino acids long. From germline, CDR1 is MNHNS and CDR2 SASEGT. CDR3 amino acids: CASSEVWGGGYGYTF. The CDR3 DNA reads as TGTGCCAGCAGTGAAGTCTGGGGGGGCGGCTATGGCTACACCTTC.

The J gene is TRBJ2-1, the V gene TRBV7-9; 9 bases map to TRBD2. V lost 4 bases to trimming and J lost 1 base; unmatched junction nucleotides: 14. Germline V gene lookup returns CDR1 SEHNR and CDR2 FQNEAQ (reference sequence). The CDR3 runs to 19 residues. For the CDR3, the DNA is TGTGCCAGCAGCTCCTCGCGAGGGGAGCGGGGGGTTTCCTACAATGAGCAGTTCTTC. It encodes CASSSSRGERGVSYNEQFF.

The chain has TRBV18 and TRBJ2-3; 7 nucleotides match TRBD1. Germline V lookup: CDR1 KGHSH, CDR2 LQKENI. Germline trimming cut 6 bases from V and 1 base from J; bases unmatched to any gene: 4. The CDR3 spans 14 residues. CDR3 residues: CASSKGTGTDTQYF. The CDR3 DNA is TGTGCCAGCTCCAAGGGGACAGGCACAGATACGCAGTATTTT.

The chain joins TRBV6-1 to TRBJ1-2; possible D gene TRBD1, 6 bases. Trimming removed 3 bases from V and 4 bases from J, with 15 bases in between. The CDR3 is made up of 15 amino acids. Germline V gene lookup returns CDR1 MNHNS and CDR2 SASEGT. The CDR3 here is CASSEGRGRSYGYTF. The CDR3 DNA is TGTGCCAGCAGTGAGGGCAGGGGCCGCTCCTATGGCTACACCTTC.

The rearrangement uses TRBV5-1 and TRBJ2-1; D is unclear. Germline V CDR1 and CDR2: SGHRS, YFSETQ. Trimming cost V 6 bases and J 4 bases, with 11 bases left between them. This CDR3 has 13 residues. The DNA for the CDR3 is TGCGCCAGCACCACGGAGCTGTACAATGAGCAGTTCTTC. This codes for CASTTELYNEQFF.

This clone was counted only a few times. The chain employs TRBV18 and TRBJ1-1, with a possible D match to TRBD1 (5 bases). Germline V CDR1 and CDR2: KGHSH, LQKENI. The CDR3 has 13 amino acids. The V gene lost 4 bases and the J gene lost 3 bases, with 9 bases spanning the gap. CDR3 DNA: TGTGCCAGCTCACTCGGGGGAGACACTGAAGCTTTCTTT. Translating it yields CASSLGGDTEAFF.

The rearrangement uses TRBV7-8 and TRBJ2-7; D is unresolved. In germline, CDR1 is SGHVS, CDR2 FQNEAQ. The CDR3 sequence is 12 residues long. With 5 bases removed from V and 6 bases from J, the gap between germline ends came to 11 bases. The CDR3 protein is CASSRQATEQYF. In nucleotides, the CDR3 is TGTGCCAGCAGCCGCCAAGCGACCGAGCAGTACTTC. The variable domain in full, completed from reference TRBV7-8 and TRBJ2-7, reads GAGVSQSPRYKVAKRGQDVALRCDPISGHVSLFWYQQALGQGPEFLTYFQNEAQLDKSGLPSDRFFAERPEGSVSTLKIQRTQQEDSAVYLCASSRQATEQYFGPGTRLTVT.

The table lists this clone with a count of one. The chain combines TRBV14 with TRBJ1-4; no clear D. The CDR3 loop spans 15 amino acids. V lost 6 bases and J 0 bases, leaving 11 bases between the germline ends. Germline V lookup: CDR1 SGHDN, CDR2 FVKESK. CDR3 nucleotide sequence: TGTGCCAGCAGTGAGAGAATTGCAACTAATGAAAAACTGTTTTTT. Translation gives CASSERIATNEKLFF.

The chain employs TRBV7-9 and TRBJ1-1; D might be TRBD1 (5 bases). The germline V gene encodes CDR1 SEHNR and CDR2 FQNEAQ (reference sequence). Trimming left V 5 bases short and J 1 base short, with 11 bases between. The CDR3 consists of 14 residues. Written as DNA, the CDR3 is TGTGCCAGCAGCCCCGGACATCCGAACACTGAAGCTTTCTTT. Translated: CASSPGHPNTEAFF. The variable domain in full, with the rest retrieved from reference TRBV7-9 and TRBJ1-1, is DTGVSQNPRHKITKRGQNVTFRCDPISEHNRLYWYRQTLGQGPEFLTYFQNEAQLEKSRLLSDRFSAERPKGSFSTLEIQRTEQGDSAMYLCASSPGHPNTEAFFGQGTRLTVV.

This clone was found a few times. The chain employs TRBV5-1 and TRBJ1-2, with D possibly TRBD1 on 6 matching bases. Per the germline V gene, CDR1 is SGHRS and CDR2 is YFSETQ. The CDR3 has 15 amino acids. V lost 4 bases to trimming and J lost 7 bases, with 20 bases between them. As DNA, the CDR3 is TGCGCCAGCAGCCCGGACAGCCCGCGGGGGTCTGGCTACACCTTC. Translated, it gives CASSPDSPRGSGYTF.

This sequence joins TRBV24-1 and TRBJ2-3; the D gene is possibly TRBD1 (6 bases). The CDR3 contains 16 residues. CDR1 and CDR2 from the germline V gene are KGHDR and SFDVKD. Trimming removed 1 base from V and 1 base from J, with 11 bases in between. In DNA, the CDR3 is TGTGCCACCAGTGATTTCGCGGCAGGGGGCACAGATACGCAGTATTTT. Translating gives CATSDFAAGGTDTQYF.

The chain links TRBV6-2 or TRBV6-3 to TRBJ2-3; 8 bases are shared with TRBD2. Per the germline V gene, CDR1 is MNHEY and CDR2 is SVGEGT. The CDR3 extends over 16 amino acids. Losses at the gene ends were 5 bases for V and 4 bases for J; bases not matched to a gene: 11. The CDR3 DNA is TGTGCCAGCAGTGATGGGGCGGGGGGATTCCCAGATACGCAGTATTTT. It is translated as CASSDGAGGFPDTQYF.

This chain joins TRBV7-9 and TRBJ2-3; 12 bases are shared with TRBD2. This CDR3 is built from 16 residues. The V segment lost 5 bases and the J segment 7 bases; nucleotides outside the gene matches: 10. Germline V gives CDR1 SEHNR, CDR2 FQNEAQ (reference sequence). For the CDR3, the DNA is TGTGCCAGCAGCCGATCTAGCGGGGGGGCCAGTAATACGCAGTATTTT. It is translated as CASSRSSGGASNTQYF. Variable domain in full (rest from reference TRBV7-9 and TRBJ2-3): DTGVSQNPRHKITKRGQNVTFRCDPISEHNRLYWYRQTLGQGPEFLTYFQNEAQLEKSRLLSDRFSAERPKGSFSTLEIQRTEQGDSAMYLCASSRSSGGASNTQYFGPGTRLTVL.

V is TRBV27 and J is TRBJ1-1; no firm D call. The germline CDR1 and CDR2 sequences are MNHEY and SMNVEV (reference sequence). The length of the CDR3 is 13 residues. V lost 5 bases to trimming and J lost 4 bases, with 11 bases between them. The CDR3 bases are TGTGCCAGCAGTCTCCGACCGAGCACTGAAGCTTTCTTT. Protein: CASSLRPSTEAFF.

This clone was seen only a few times. This chain uses TRBV28 with TRBJ2-7; 7 bases are shared with TRBD1. The V gene's germline CDR1 is MDHEN and CDR2 SYDVKM. Trimming removed 4 bases from V and 5 bases from J; junction bases left unmatched: 17. This CDR3 has 17 residues. The CDR3 loop is CASSSIRGSGGDHEQYF. In DNA, the CDR3 is TGTGCCAGCAGTTCCATCAGGGGGTCAGGGGGAGACCACGAGCAGTACTTC.

This clone was seen only a few times. The chain is built from TRBV29-1 and TRBJ1-2, with D maybe TRBD1 (5 bases). The CDR3 is made up of 12 amino acids. V was clipped by 3 bases and J by 6 bases, with 11 bases between them. In germline, CDR1 is SQVTM, CDR2 ANQGSEA. CDR3 protein: CSVEGTENGYTF. Here the CDR3 DNA reads TGCAGCGTTGAGGGGACGGAGAATGGCTACACCTTC.

The V and J genes are TRBV28 and TRBJ2-2; D gene ambiguous. The CDR3 is 13 residues long. Germline assignment: CDR1 MDHEN and CDR2 SYDVKM. The germline V and J ends were trimmed by 3 bases and 1 base, with 3 bases remaining between them. In nucleotides, the CDR3 is TGTGCCAGCAGTTTCGTGAACACCGGGGAGCTGTTTTTT. Translated: CASSFVNTGELFF.

The gene calls are TRBV30 and TRBJ1-1; D unclear. V was cut by 4 bases and J by 2 bases, with 8 bases left in between. The CDR3 runs to 12 residues. CDR1 is GTSNPN and CDR2 is SVGIG in the germline V gene (reference sequence). In nucleotides, the CDR3 is TGTGCCTGGAATCGTGGTAACACTGAAGCTTTCTTT. Protein product: CAWNRGNTEAFF.

The genes are TRBV2 and TRBJ2-3; 9 positions agree with TRBD2. This CDR3 spans 15 amino acids. With V trimmed by 4 bases and J by 6 bases, 8 bases remained unmatched. Germline values: CDR1 SNHLY, CDR2 FYNNEI. CDR3 coding DNA: TGTGCCAGCAGTGTGACAGCGGGAGGTGTCGATACGCAGTATTTT. Protein product: CASSVTAGGVDTQYF.

The chain links TRBV28 to TRBJ1-5; D not resolved. Deletions cut 1 base from V and 7 bases from J, with 14 bases between. This CDR3 is 15 amino acids long. Germline assignment: CDR1 MDHEN and CDR2 SYDVKM. CDR3 sequence reads: CASSLFGQAVQPQHF. As DNA, the CDR3 is TGTGCCAGCAGTTTATTTGGGCAGGCTGTCCAGCCCCAGCATTTT.